These T cell receptor beta chains were read from a single sample in a study of Graves' ophthalmopathy and Graves' hyperthyroidism. TCRdb re-derived calls from the multiplex PCR reads in MiXCR, one entry per CDR3 protein. The sample lists about 740,000 distinct CDR3 sequences; roughly two fifths were seen once. What was sequenced was peripheral blood. The receptors were gathered from an adult man with Graves' ophthalmopathy. The CDR3 runs from the conserved cysteine through the conserved F or W. Fields, in order: V gene, clone size, D gene, J gene, CDR3 protein, CDR3 DNA. The D gene is left open where the match is weak. Only some rows state a clone size, as once, few, many or a class for expanded clones.

V gene: TRBV20-1; clone size: few; D gene: TRBD1; J gene: TRBJ1-6; CDR3 protein: CSARDRKTSYNSPLHF; CDR3 DNA: TGCAGTGCTAGGGACAGGAAAACCTCCTATAATTCACCCCTCCACTTT
V gene: TRBV2; clone size: few; D gene: TRBD1; J gene: TRBJ1-2; CDR3 protein: CASSPFEGAYGYTF; CDR3 DNA: TGTGCCAGCAGCCCCTTTGAGGGGGCCTATGGCTACACCTTC
V gene: TRBV12-5; clone size: NA; D gene: TRBD1; J gene: TRBJ1-6; CDR3 protein: CARRTGITSPLHF; CDR3 DNA: TGTGCTAGACGGACAGGGATTACTTCACCCCTCCACTTT
V gene: TRBV18; clone size: NA; D gene: NA; J gene: TRBJ1-2; CDR3 protein: CASSPDMGYGYTF; CDR3 DNA: TGTGCCAGCTCACCGGACATGGGCTATGGCTACACCTTC
V gene: TRBV29-1; clone size: many; D gene: NA; J gene: TRBJ2-5; CDR3 protein: CSVGTIGSAQYF; CDR3 DNA: TGCAGCGTTGGAACCATTGGGTCGGCCCAGTACTTC
V gene: TRBV4-2; clone size: few; D gene: NA; J gene: TRBJ2-7; CDR3 protein: CASSQDLFREQYF; CDR3 DNA: TGTGCCAGCAGCCAAGACTTATTCCGCGAGCAGTACTTC
V gene: TRBV20-1; clone size: few; D gene: NA; J gene: TRBJ1-1; CDR3 protein: CSAAEGEVVAFF; CDR3 DNA: TGCAGTGCTGCCGAGGGGGAGGTTGTAGCTTTCTTT
V gene: TRBV28; clone size: few; D gene: NA; J gene: TRBJ2-5; CDR3 protein: CASRLPGPRAETQYF; CDR3 DNA: TGTGCCAGCAGGCTTCCGGGACCACGAGCGGAGACCCAGTACTTC
V gene: TRBV25-1; clone size: NA; D gene: NA; J gene: TRBJ1-6; CDR3 protein: CASSELGQGKGSPLHF; CDR3 DNA: TGTGCCAGCAGTGAACTCGGTCAGGGAAAGGGTTCACCCCTCCACTTT
V gene: TRBV10-3; clone size: NA; D gene: TRBD1; J gene: TRBJ2-7; CDR3 protein: CASSQGTGGASYEQYF; CDR3 DNA: TGTGCCAGCAGTCAGGGGACAGGGGGCGCCAGCTACGAGCAGTACTTC
V gene: TRBV10-2; clone size: NA; D gene: NA; J gene: TRBJ2-3; CDR3 protein: CASTYPGFTQYF; CDR3 DNA: TGCGCCAGCACCTACCCGGGCTTTACGCAGTATTTT
V gene: TRBV2; clone size: many; D gene: NA; J gene: TRBJ2-5; CDR3 protein: CASKGRRGQETQYF; CDR3 DNA: TGTGCCAGCAAAGGGCGCAGGGGCCAAGAGACCCAGTACTTC
V gene: TRBV25-1; clone size: NA; D gene: NA; J gene: TRBJ1-1; CDR3 protein: CASSISIWGASEAFF; CDR3 DNA: TGTGCCAGTAGTATTTCGATATGGGGGGCGTCTGAAGCTTTCTTT
V gene: TRBV25-1; clone size: many; D gene: NA; J gene: TRBJ1-2; CDR3 protein: CASSDSGRGWGYTF; CDR3 DNA: TGTGCCAGCAGCGACTCGGGCCGCGGTTGGGGCTACACCTTC
V gene: TRBV7-2; clone size: few; D gene: NA; J gene: TRBJ1-4; CDR3 protein: CASSFSAIGPGEKLFF; CDR3 DNA: TGTGCCAGCAGCTTTTCGGCAATTGGTCCTGGTGAAAAACTGTTTTTT
V gene: TRBV5-1; clone size: NA; D gene: NA; J gene: TRBJ1-5; CDR3 protein: CASSPTSGGDQPQHF; CDR3 DNA: TGCGCCAGCAGCCCCACGTCGGGGGGAGATCAGCCCCAGCATTTT
V gene: TRBV25-1; clone size: NA; D gene: NA; J gene: TRBJ1-3; CDR3 protein: CASSVLAGSSGNTIYF; CDR3 DNA: TGTGCCAGCAGTGTTCTAGCGGGTTCCTCTGGAAACACCATATATTTT
V gene: TRBV15; clone size: NA; D gene: NA; J gene: TRBJ1-2; CDR3 protein: CASSLANPNYGYTF; CDR3 DNA: TGTGCCAGCAGTTTAGCTAATCCAAACTATGGCTACACCTTC
V gene: TRBV9; clone size: few; D gene: TRBD1; J gene: TRBJ1-6; CDR3 protein: CASSFDRGGSPLHF; CDR3 DNA: TGTGCCAGCAGTTTCGACAGGGGCGGCTCACCCCTCCACTTT
V gene: TRBV10-3; clone size: NA; D gene: NA; J gene: TRBJ1-1; CDR3 protein: CASMGRGPLMNTEAFF; CDR3 DNA: TGTGCCAGCATGGGCAGGGGACCTCTCATGAACACTGAAGCTTTCTTT
V gene: TRBV11-2; clone size: NA; D gene: NA; J gene: TRBJ1-5; CDR3 protein: CASSLVSENRPQHF; CDR3 DNA: TGTGCCAGCAGCTTAGTGTCAGAGAATCGGCCCCAGCATTTT
V gene: TRBV7-9; clone size: few; D gene: NA; J gene: TRBJ1-6; CDR3 protein: CASSEIDSSPLHF; CDR3 DNA: TGTGCCAGCAGTGAAATAGATAGCTCACCCCTCCACTTT
V gene: TRBV10-3; clone size: many; D gene: TRBD1; J gene: TRBJ2-5; CDR3 protein: CAISLAPDRGGETQYF; CDR3 DNA: TGTGCCATCAGTTTAGCACCGGACAGGGGTGGAGAGACCCAGTACTTC
V gene: TRBV2; clone size: NA; D gene: NA; J gene: TRBJ2-7; CDR3 protein: CAISERGDEQYF; CDR3 DNA: TGTGCCATCAGTGAGAGAGGGGACGAGCAGTACTTC
V gene: TRBV29-1; clone size: NA; D gene: NA; J gene: TRBJ2-7; CDR3 protein: CSGRGRDYEQYF; CDR3 DNA: TGCAGCGGCAGGGGAAGAGACTACGAGCAGTACTTC
V gene: TRBV20-1; clone size: few; D gene: TRBD1; J gene: TRBJ2-5; CDR3 protein: CSAWTGWRETQYF; CDR3 DNA: TGCAGTGCTTGGACAGGGTGGCGAGAGACCCAGTACTTC
V gene: TRBV5-1; clone size: once; D gene: TRBD1; J gene: TRBJ2-3; CDR3 protein: CASSLEQGARTDTQYF; CDR3 DNA: TGCGCCAGCAGCTTGGAACAGGGGGCTCGCACAGATACGCAGTATTTT
V gene: TRBV20-1; clone size: few; D gene: NA; J gene: TRBJ2-7; CDR3 protein: CSARDTSQRPEQYF; CDR3 DNA: TGCAGTGCTAGAGATACGTCCCAAAGGCCCGAGCAGTACTTC
V gene: TRBV6-4; clone size: many; D gene: NA; J gene: TRBJ1-1; CDR3 protein: CASSAVGGTEAFF; CDR3 DNA: TGTGCCAGCAGCGCGGTCGGGGGCACTGAAGCTTTCTTT